Reported below is one TCR beta chain. The sample is drawn from a study of blood T cell repertoires in COVID-19. This CDR3 is 14 amino acids long. From germline, CDR1 is SNHLY and CDR2 FYNNEI. Trimming shortened V by 3 bases and J by 0 bases, and 6 bases separated the two germline ends. In the original workflow: Reference gene primer amplification gave nucleated cell count estimates. Assay: immunoSEQ multiplex PCR; the TCRdb copy retains only in-frame clones and omits some. V and J calls plus clone size are reproduced from that table; the DNA served to infer D and trimming. The data show about 96,000 clones, with 70% to 90% seen just once and roughly 4.2% held by the top ten.

The receptor's source is a human donor with COVID-19, enrolled during active disease. The donor label of this sample is uncertain. The rearrangement links TRBV2 to TRBJ1-3; D is unclear. Specimen: peripheral blood. CDR3 sequence reads: CASSDDISGNTIYF. In nucleotides, the CDR3 is TGTGCCAGCAGTGATGACATCTCTGGAAACACCATATATTTT.